Following are 10 T cell receptor beta chains from one sample sequenced in a study of blood T cells in healthy people across ages. Combining a sample-barcoded 5' primer with a J-beta primer mix, a second PCR ran for about 6 to 12 cycles. Using its own MiXCR run on the 5' RACE reads, TCRdb lists one record per CDR3 protein. The sample lists about 690,000 distinct CDR3 sequences; roughly two fifths were seen once. The material sequenced was blood. The receptors were sampled from an elderly man in good health.

V and J are TRBV2 and TRBJ1-2; 8 nucleotides align to TRBD1. After removal of 5 bases from V and 6 bases from J, the junction contained 11 bases not matched to a gene. This CDR3 is 15 amino acids long. Germline V gives CDR1 SNHLY, CDR2 FYNNEI. This CDR3 reads CASSPLGQGGNGYTF. CDR3 DNA: TGTGCCAGCAGTCCTCTCGGACAGGGAGGGAATGGCTACACCTTC.

The rearrangement uses TRBV20-1 and TRBJ1-6; TRBD1 might be the D (5 bases). This CDR3 comprises 14 residues. Germline loops: CDR1 DFQATT, CDR2 SNEGSKA (reference sequence). The germline V and J ends were trimmed by 1 base and 7 bases, with 11 bases remaining between them. CDR3 DNA sequence: TGCAGTGCTAGAGCCCGACAGTTAAATTCACCCCTCCACTTT. Encoded protein: CSARARQLNSPLHF.

CDR3 in amino acids: CASSLVPGLAGATDTQYF. DNA of the CDR3: TGTGCCAGCAGCCTCGTCCCGGGACTAGCGGGAGCGACAGATACGCAGTATTTT. This chain joins TRBV7-2 and TRBJ2-3, with 14 bases that match TRBD2. The CDR3 covers 18 residues. CDR1 is SGHTA, CDR2 FQGNSA, per germline. The trim removed 5 bases at V and 3 bases at J, leaving 10 bases unmatched.

This clonotype occurred a few times. The chain is built from TRBV27 and TRBJ2-7, with 7 bases aligning to TRBD2. After removal of 6 bases from V and 4 bases from J, the junction contained 6 bases not matched to a gene. The CDR3 runs to 13 residues. Germline-derived CDR1 and CDR2 are MNHEY and SMNVEV (reference sequence). The CDR3 DNA sequence: TGTGCCAGCAGAAGGGACTACCGTTACGAGCAGTACTTC. This translates into CASRRDYRYEQYF.

This clonotype has just a few counts. This chain connects TRBV12-3 or TRBV12-4 to TRBJ1-4; D uncertain. With 5 bases removed from V and 0 bases from J, the gap between germline ends came to 10 bases. There are 15 residues in the CDR3. DNA of the CDR3: TGTGCCAGCAGTCACTCAGCCACAACTAATGAAAAACTGTTTTTT. It translates to CASSHSATTNEKLFF.

About this clonotype: A much more abundant neighbour one base away suggests this may be a read error. This sequence joins TRBV4-3 and TRBJ2-7; TRBD2 agrees at 7 bases. CDR3 length equals 13 residues. The germline CDR1 and CDR2 sequences are LGHNA and YSLEER. V shed 4 bases and J 7 bases; nucleotides not matched to a gene: 7. The CDR3 coding sequence is TGCGCCAGCAGCCGGGGGACTACCCGTGAGCAGTACTTC. Its translation is CASSRGTTREQYF.

This clonotype was picked up many times. J is TRBJ2-5 and V is TRBV29-1; D possibly uses TRBD1 or TRBD2 (5 bases each). The V end was cut by 1 base, the J end by 11 bases, with 14 bases between. The V gene's germline CDR1 is SQVTM and CDR2 ANQGSEA. This CDR3 comprises 12 residues. The CDR3 loop reads CSVEGGIGEQYF. In nucleotides, the CDR3 is TGCAGCGTTGAAGGGGGCATAGGGGAGCAGTACTTC.

The chain is built from TRBV6-5 and TRBJ2-7; D is uncertain. Trimming left V 2 bases short and J 5 bases short, with 13 bases between. This CDR3 is built from 14 residues. Germline values: CDR1 MNHEY, CDR2 SVGAGI. DNA of the CDR3: TGTGCCAGCAGTTACCGACAAGGCCAGAACGAGCAGTACTTC. This sequence encodes CASSYRQGQNEQYF.

This clonotype was observed a few times. CDR3 in amino acids: CASRGTGTGKNIQYF. For the CDR3, the DNA is TGTGCCAGCAGGGGGACCGGGACAGGGAAAAACATTCAGTACTTC. The chain couples TRBV2 to TRBJ2-4; 9 bases fit TRBD1. Per the germline V gene, CDR1 is SNHLY and CDR2 is FYNNEI. Germline trimming cut 6 bases from V and 4 bases from J; bases unmatched to any gene: 7. The CDR3 sequence is 15 residues long.

The chain carries TRBV20-1 and TRBJ2-1; 7 nucleotides agree with TRBD1. Per germline, CDR1 DFQATT and CDR2 SNEGSKA (reference sequence). V lost 4 bases and J lost 4; bases outside the gene matches: 16. The CDR3 is 17 amino acids. CDR3 sequence: CSAIIYRDRSPYNEQFF. The CDR3 coding sequence is TGCAGTGCTATAATATACCGGGACAGAAGCCCTTACAATGAGCAGTTCTTC.